This T cell receptor beta chain was retrieved from a study of graft-versus-host responses after intestinal transplantation listed by TCRdb under 2021. Background on the whole study: Multivisceral, liver-intestinal, or isolated intestinal transplants were received by the recipients. Every recipient was given anti-thymocyte globulin induction, then maintenance tacrolimus and steroids for around three years. Graft-versus-host and host-versus-graft alloreactive T cell clones were tracked in the graft, circulation and bone marrow after intestinal transplantation using bulk TCR-beta CDR3 sequencing. To identify alloreactive clones, pre-transplant mixed lymphocyte reaction products were sequenced and compared with unstimulated pre-transplant donor and recipient T cells. The cohort enrolled under 25 intestinal transplant recipients including one retransplant, and a few patients lacking pretransplant specimens were excluded. A peak of at least 4% donor T cells among recipient peripheral blood mononuclear cells was the definition used for donor T cell macrochimerism. Rather than going through the commercial service, samples from three later patients were sequenced in-house on an Illumina MiSeq and processed with MiXCR. Overall results and qualifications from the work: GvH clones were found in recipient bone marrow, and some of the GvH clones appeared earlier in ileal mucosa or blood, which is consistent with an intestinal mucosal origin. In the allografts of patients with donor T cell macrochimerism, GvH to HvG T cell clonal ratios were high. Conclusions were limited by the relatively low number and heterogeneity of intestinal transplant patients. Early after transplant, declines in HvG clones were associated with peak levels of circulating GvH clones.

The time point label of this sample denotes: cells obtained before transplantation from donor or recipient. CD3+CD4+ and CD3+CD8+ populations were FACS-sorted from unstimulated pre-transplant donor and recipient cells taken from spleen or lymph nodes. For CDR1 and CDR2, the germline V gene lists SGDLS and YYNGEE. The CDR3 has 16 amino acids, counting the end cysteine and phenylalanine. CDR3 DNA is the only sequence kept; it has 48 bases, read in frame from the first base. V loses 2 bases, J loses 5 bases, and the germline ends lie 14 bases apart. For this clone: Which antigen it targets is not known. The record has no base qualities; no much larger clone is one base away.

Library creation used the immunoSEQ multiplex PCR assay. For most patients, genomic DNA was isolated using the Qiagen DNeasy Blood and Tissue Kit and was shipped frozen to Adaptive Biotechnologies for TCR sequencing. Adaptive Biotechnologies carried out high-throughput TCR-beta CDR3 sequencing of genomic DNA for most patients. On the study's bioinformatics: Adaptive's ImmunoSEQ software was the source of the TCR sequencing data for around 20 patients, while a few other patients were processed with MiXCR and VDJtools. To correct CD4 versus CD8 sorting errors, sequences present in both subsets at a frequency ratio below 5:1 were removed. Because the origin of CDR3 nucleotide sequences shared between donor and recipient could not be assigned, those sequences were removed. To count as alloreactive, a clone needed at least 2-fold expansion over unstimulated cells and a minimum CFSE-low frequency of 0.002% (template counts) or 0.001% (read counts). Clones were considered mappable if detected in sequenced pre-transplant spleen, lymph node, or MLR CFSE-low populations of the donor or recipient. The cumulative frequency of alloreactive clones was calculated as a percentage of all sequences, weighted by copy number. As stored in TCRdb, this immuneACCESS dataset retains in-frame rearrangements with V and J assigned. A fraction of the clones does not appear; measured against another copy, unresolved V genes explain less than half of the discrepancy, and the remainder lacks a known reason. The V and J calls and clone size were taken over from that table, and D and trimming were inferred from the DNA. A total of some 96,000 clones appear in this sample, roughly 87% of them only once. The leading ten clones occupy around 0.95% of the sample.

The TCR was taken from a human donor who was the organ donor for an intestinal transplant. The specimen was unstimulated CD4+ T cells sorted from spleen or lymph node cells, collected before transplant. The rearranged chain carries TRBV9 and TRBJ1-6; a tentative D match to TRBD1 spans 6 bases. The sequenced DNA: TGTGCCAGCAGCGTCCAGGGGATGTGGAATAATTCACCCCTCCACTTT. This translates into CASSVQGMWNNSPLHF.